This T cell receptor beta chain is from a study of beta chain features in type 1 diabetes. Study-wide results and caveats: The study notes PCR might favor shorter templates equally in patients and controls. In the patient group, naive, central memory and Treg TCRB repertoires seemed more alike than in the healthy donor group. Type 1 diabetes patients had moderately but significantly shorter TCRB CDR3s in all four CD4+ subsets.

This clone came up a few times. Antigen specificity is unknown. From germline, CDR1 is KGHSH and CDR2 LQKENI. Trimming took 6 bases from V and 4 from J, leaving 13 bases between them. The CDR3 runs to 14 residues. Isolation of CD4+ naive, central memory, regulatory and stem cell-like memory cells was achieved by sorting via CD45RO/CCR7/CD25/CD127/CD95/CD27. The authors reverse transcribed all of the isolated RNA, so sequencing captured expressed TCRB transcripts. Generated by immunoSEQ multiplex PCR, the TCRdb table keeps only in-frame clones and is missing some. Among 110,000 to 150,000 clones listed, 6.9% were seen once.

Sequencing used central memory CD4+ T cells from blood. The chain recombines TRBV18 with TRBJ1-5; D uncertain. The TCR comes from a woman in her twenties or thirties in good health. The CDR3 DNA follows: TGTGCCAGCTCCTATAAAGAGGGTAATCAGCCCCAGCATTTT. Translation gives CASSYKEGNQPQHF.